This TCR beta chain was retrieved from a study of blood T cells in healthy people across ages. V gave up 3 bases and J gave up 6 bases, with 12 bases separating them. The length of the CDR3 is 14 residues. The germline CDR1 and CDR2 sequences are MNHEY and SMNVEV (reference sequence). PCR was performed a second time for 7 to 11 cycles using a sample-barcoded 5' primer and a J-beta primer mix. MiXCR, applied by TCRdb to the 5' RACE reads, yields one record per CDR3 protein. Found here are about 640,000 distinct CDR3 sequences, approximately 50% of them singletons; the top ten hold around 37%. Study results and limitations: Long-lived donors exceeded aged donors in naive CD4+ cells and diversity.

The individuals who served as donors were healthy Caucasians living in Russia, aged roughly 6 to 100. The draw of peripheral blood yielded roughly 9.1 milliliters from each donor. This clonotype was observed once. Its cognate antigen is unknown. The genes are TRBV27 and TRBJ2-1; D remains ambiguous. The receptor comes from a man between 60 and 70 years old in good health. Sequenced sample: blood. In DNA, the CDR3 is TGTGCCAGCAGTTTCGCTAGTTCCAGCAATGAGCAGTTCTTC. This encodes CASSFASSSNEQFF.